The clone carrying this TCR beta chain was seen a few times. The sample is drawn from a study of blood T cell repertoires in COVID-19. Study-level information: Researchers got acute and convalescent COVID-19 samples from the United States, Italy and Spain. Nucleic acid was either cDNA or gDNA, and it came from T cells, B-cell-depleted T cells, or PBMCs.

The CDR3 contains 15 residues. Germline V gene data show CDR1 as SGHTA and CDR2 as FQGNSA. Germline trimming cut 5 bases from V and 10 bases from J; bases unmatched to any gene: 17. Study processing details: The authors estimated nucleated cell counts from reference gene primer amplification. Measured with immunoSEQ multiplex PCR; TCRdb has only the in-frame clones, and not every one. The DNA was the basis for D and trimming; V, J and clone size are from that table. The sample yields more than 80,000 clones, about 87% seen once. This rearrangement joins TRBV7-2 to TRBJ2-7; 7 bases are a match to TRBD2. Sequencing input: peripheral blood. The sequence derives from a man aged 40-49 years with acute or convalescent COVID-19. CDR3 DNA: TGTGCCAGCAGCCCCAACCCAGCGGGAAGGGTCGGACAGTACTTC. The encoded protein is CASSPNPAGRVGQYF.